Below are 25 T cell receptor beta chains sequenced from a single sample in a study of Ad26.COV2.S vaccination and SARS-CoV-2 variants. Assay used: immunoSEQ multiplex PCR; TCRdb lists only in-frame clones, some missing. Among about 350,000 clones listed, around 84% were seen once. Treatment reported: roughly 19 received Ad26.COV2.S at low or high dose, single or two shots; about 5 received placebo; per-sample allocation not given. Day 63 after the first injection of vaccine or placebo was the sampling time. This material consisted of peripheral blood, taken in a trial of Ad26.COV2.S vaccine versus placebo. All receptors come from a person aged 18-60 years who received the Ad26.COV2.S COVID-19 vaccine or a placebo.

V gene TRBV12-5 combines with J gene TRBJ2-1; 8 nucleotides match TRBD1. The V gene end was trimmed by 5 bases and the J gene end by 0 bases; junction bases not matched to a gene: 6. CDR3 size: 16 residues. Looked up from germline, CDR1 is LGHNT and CDR2 is FRNRAP. In DNA, the CDR3 is TGTGCTAGTGGTCCTGGACAGGGCCTCTCCTACAATGAGCAGTTCTTC. It translates to CASGPGQGLSYNEQFF. Combining the CDR3 with reference TRBV12-5 and TRBJ2-1 gives the whole variable domain DARVTQTPRHKVTEMGQEVTMRCQPILGHNTVFWYRQTMMQGLELLAYFRNRAPLDDSGMPKDRFSAEMPDATLATLKIQPSEPRDSAVYFCASGPGQGLSYNEQFFGPGTRLTVL.

The DNA for the CDR3 is TGTGCCAGCAGCCCCCGGGACTCCCGGGAGACCCAGTACTTC. Translation: CASSPRDSRETQYF. The chain carries TRBV7-2 and TRBJ2-5; maybe TRBD2 (6 bases). The CDR3 contains 14 residues. Trimming stripped 5 bases from V and 5 bases from J, with 15 bases between. Germline-derived CDR1 and CDR2 are SGHTA and FQGNSA.

J is TRBJ2-2 and V is TRBV5-1; the D gene is possibly TRBD1 (5 bases). Germline-derived CDR1 and CDR2 are SGHRS and YFSETQ. The V and J ends lost 0 bases and 4 bases respectively, with 7 bases between them. The CDR3 consists of 14 residues. The CDR3 protein is CASSLVRVTGELFF. CDR3 in DNA: TGCGCCAGCAGCTTGGTCAGGGTCACCGGGGAGCTGTTTTTT.

The J gene is TRBJ2-2, the V gene TRBV25-1; D may be TRBD2 (5 bases). V lost 5 bases to trimming and J lost 5 bases, with 9 bases between them. Germline V gene data show CDR1 as MGHDK and CDR2 as SYGVNS. The CDR3 spans 13 residues. Here the CDR3 reads CASSWSGTGELFF. Written as DNA, the CDR3 is TGTGCCAGCAGTTGGAGCGGTACCGGGGAGCTGTTTTTT.

The count of this clone is one. The rearrangement uses TRBV18 and TRBJ2-7; 8 bases match TRBD1. The CDR3 is 14 residues long. The junction had 4 bases not matched to a gene; V was cut back by 3 bases and J by 3 bases. Per the germline V gene, CDR1 is KGHSH and CDR2 is LQKENI. This chain's CDR3 is CASSPVGQGYEQYF. CDR3 bases: TGTGCCAGCTCACCTGTCGGACAGGGCTACGAGCAGTACTTC.

This chain joins TRBV7-2 and TRBJ2-5; 10 bases are shared with TRBD1. The CDR3 runs 13 residues. The germline gives CDR1 SGHTA, CDR2 FQGNSA. With V trimmed by 5 bases and J by 5 bases, 2 bases remained unmatched. The CDR3 is CASSRDRGETQYF. The DNA of the CDR3 is TGTGCCAGCAGCAGGGACAGGGGTGAGACCCAGTACTTC.

A word on this clone: Germline and junction disagree at one end, which may indicate a read error. This chain connects TRBV5-1 to TRBJ2-1; tentatively, D is TRBD2 (6 bases). The germline V gene encodes CDR1 SGHRS and CDR2 YFSETQ. This CDR3 has 16 amino acids. CDR3 in amino acids: CATSSYGGSPYNEQFF. The DNA for the CDR3 is TGCGCCACCAGCAGCTATGGGGGGAGTCCCTACAATGAGCAGTTCTTC.

This sequence joins TRBV6-1 and TRBJ2-7; D tentatively reads TRBD1 or TRBD2 (5 bases each). CDR1 MNHNS and CDR2 SASEGT come from the germline V gene. The CDR3 is made up of 14 amino acids. V gave up 3 bases and J gave up 6 bases, with 15 bases separating them. The CDR3: CASSEEYRGGEQYF. The CDR3 DNA is TGTGCCAGCAGTGAGGAATACCGGGGCGGCGAGCAGTACTTC.

The chain has TRBV7-8 and TRBJ2-5; 7 bases are shared with TRBD2. After removal of 1 base from V and 7 bases from J, the junction contained 6 bases not matched to a gene. Germline values: CDR1 SGHVS, CDR2 FQNEAQ. The CDR3 has 14 amino acids. The CDR3 nucleotides are TGTGCCAGCAGCTTAGGGCTAGCGGATGGGACCCAGTACTTC. Translated: CASSLGLADGTQYF.

J is TRBJ2-7 and V is TRBV5-1; a possible D gene is TRBD2 (5 bases). Germline V CDR1 and CDR2: SGHRS, YFSETQ. Between the trimmed V and J ends, which lost 6 bases and 6 bases, there was a span of 10 bases. CDR3 length equals 11 residues. CDR3 amino acids: CASTKGGEQYF. DNA for the CDR3: TGCGCCAGCACAAAAGGAGGCGAGCAGTACTTC.

This sequence joins TRBV24-1 and TRBJ2-7; D gene unclear. CDR3 length: 13 residues. V was cut by 3 bases and J by 5 bases, with 10 bases left in between. Looked up from germline, CDR1 is KGHDR and CDR2 is SFDVKD. CDR3 coding DNA: TGTGCCACCAGTGATCGGTCCGTCGACGAGCAGTACTTC. Protein product: CATSDRSVDEQYF.

The rearrangement joins TRBV2 to TRBJ2-1; a possible D gene is TRBD1 (6 bases). V shed 3 bases and J shed 4 bases, with 10 bases lying between them. Germline assignment: CDR1 SNHLY and CDR2 FYNNEI. The CDR3 consists of 14 residues. CDR3 coding DNA: TGTGCCAGCAGTGACAGGGGATCATACAATGAGCAGTTCTTC. Translated: CASSDRGSYNEQFF.

This clone has ten or more counts. J is TRBJ2-3 and V is TRBV28, with 9 bases matching TRBD1. Trimming removed 5 bases from V and 5 bases from J; junction bases left unmatched: 14. CDR1 is MDHEN, CDR2 SYDVKM, per germline. CDR3 length: 17 residues. CDR3 protein: CASSPQGQGRSQDTQYF. CDR3 nucleotides: TGTGCCAGCAGTCCCCAAGGACAGGGGCGGTCCCAAGATACGCAGTATTTT.

This chain connects TRBV6-2 or TRBV6-3 to TRBJ2-5; D remains ambiguous. Germline lookup yields CDR1 MNHEY and CDR2 SVGEGT. Trimming removed 6 bases from V and 5 bases from J, with 10 bases in between. The CDR3 is 12 amino acids. CDR3 coding DNA: TGTGCCAGCAGCTCCCCGGCGGAGACCCAGTACTTC. Protein product: CASSSPAETQYF.

This rearrangement joins TRBV6-2 or TRBV6-3 to TRBJ2-5; D unclear. With 3 bases removed from V and 5 bases from J, the gap between germline ends came to 7 bases. The CDR3 spans 12 residues. Germline CDR1 MNHEY, CDR2 SVGEGT. CDR3 DNA sequence: TGTGCCAGCAGTTATAGACTGGAGACCCAGTACTTC. Its protein product is CASSYRLETQYF.

The chain has TRBV2 and TRBJ2-5; no reliable D call. Germline CDR1 reads SNHLY; CDR2 reads FYNNEI. The CDR3 consists of 14 residues. The V end was cut by 3 bases, the J end by 6 bases, with 14 bases between. CDR3 DNA sequence: TGTGCCAGCAGTGACATTAGTTGGACCCAGACCCAGTACTTC. It is translated as CASSDISWTQTQYF.

The gene calls are TRBV4-3 and TRBJ2-7; D unresolved. The CDR3 is 13 residues long. The germline CDR1 and CDR2 sequences are LGHNA and YSLEER. Trimming shortened V by 4 bases and J by 5 bases, and 12 bases separated the two germline ends. In nucleotides, the CDR3 is TGCGCCAGCAGCCCAAGATCCAGAGACGAGCAGTACTTC. Its protein is CASSPRSRDEQYF.

This rearrangement joins TRBV7-8 to TRBJ2-3; 15 bases agree with TRBD2. This CDR3 is built from 17 residues. Germline CDR1 and CDR2: SGHVS and FQNEAQ. V lost 1 base, J lost 4 bases, and 3 bases stayed unmatched. CDR3 sequence (DNA): TGTGCCAGCAGCTTAGGGACTAGCGGGAGGGCCGCAGATACGCAGTATTTT. Translation gives CASSLGTSGRAADTQYF.

The chain employs TRBV28 and TRBJ1-6; TRBD1 might be the D (6 bases). Deletions cut 8 bases from V and 5 bases from J, with 10 bases between. Germline values: CDR1 MDHEN, CDR2 SYDVKM. The CDR3 runs to 13 residues. The CDR3 is CASSGQNNSPLHF. The CDR3, as DNA: TGTGCCAGCTCGGGACAAAATAATTCACCCCTCCACTTT. Drawing the rest from reference TRBV28 and TRBJ1-6, the complete variable domain is DVKVTQSSRYLVKRTGEKVFLECVQDMDHENMFWYRQDPGLGLRLIYFSYDVKMKEKGDIPEGYSVSREKKERFSLILESASTNQTSMYLCASSGQNNSPLHFGNGTRLTVT.

The chain combines TRBV6-2 or TRBV6-3 with TRBJ1-2; tentatively, D is TRBD1 (5 bases). The CDR3 consists of 13 residues. With 5 bases removed from V and 2 bases from J, the gap between germline ends came to 9 bases. Germline assignment: CDR1 MNHEY and CDR2 SVGEGT. CDR3 sequence reads: CASSIGTNYGYTF. As DNA, the CDR3 is TGTGCCAGCAGTATCGGGACGAACTATGGCTACACCTTC.

V is TRBV10-3 and J is TRBJ2-1; D is unresolved. Germline CDR1 ENHRY, CDR2 SYGVKD. V lost 4 bases and J 5 bases, leaving 15 bases between the germline ends. This CDR3 comprises 15 residues. The CDR3 DNA is TGTGCCATCAGTGCCCCTACGACTCCGAACAATGAGCAGTTCTTC. Protein: CAISAPTTPNNEQFF.

The chain employs TRBV10-1 and TRBJ2-3; D possibly uses TRBD1 or TRBD2 (5 bases each). Trimming stripped 2 bases from V and 2 bases from J, with 14 bases between. The length of the CDR3 is 16 residues. Germline V gives CDR1 WNHNN, CDR2 SYGVQD (reference sequence). The CDR3: CASSEARDRYTDTQYF. DNA for the CDR3: TGCGCCAGCAGTGAGGCGAGGGACCGCTACACAGATACGCAGTATTTT.

V gene TRBV5-4 combines with J gene TRBJ1-3, with D unclear. CDR3 size: 16 residues. The germline V and J ends were trimmed by 1 base and 1 base, with 12 bases remaining between them. Germline CDR1 is SGHNT and CDR2 is YYREEE (reference sequence). The DNA for the CDR3 is TGTGCCAGCAGCTTGTGGGCCAGTACTTCTGGAAACACCATATATTTT. Amino acid sequence: CASSLWASTSGNTIYF.

The chain employs TRBV5-1 and TRBJ2-3; D tentatively reads TRBD1 or TRBD2 (5 bases each). The CDR3 sequence is 14 residues long. Trimming left V 4 bases short and J 6 bases short, with 15 bases between. Looked up from germline, CDR1 is SGHRS and CDR2 is YFSETQ. The CDR3 loop reads CASSLQDGTDTQYF. CDR3 DNA sequence: TGCGCCAGCAGCCTTCAAGACGGGACGGATACGCAGTATTTT.

This chain connects TRBV10-1 to TRBJ2-3, with TRBD2 matching over 8 bases. There are 18 residues in the CDR3. V shed 4 bases, J shed 7 bases, and the junction held 19 bases outside the gene matches. Germline V gene data show CDR1 as WNHNN and CDR2 as SYGVQD (reference sequence). The CDR3 DNA reads TGCGCCAGCAGTGGGCAACCTTCGGCGGGGGGAAGGTCAAATACGCAGTATTTT. It encodes CASSGQPSAGGRSNTQYF.